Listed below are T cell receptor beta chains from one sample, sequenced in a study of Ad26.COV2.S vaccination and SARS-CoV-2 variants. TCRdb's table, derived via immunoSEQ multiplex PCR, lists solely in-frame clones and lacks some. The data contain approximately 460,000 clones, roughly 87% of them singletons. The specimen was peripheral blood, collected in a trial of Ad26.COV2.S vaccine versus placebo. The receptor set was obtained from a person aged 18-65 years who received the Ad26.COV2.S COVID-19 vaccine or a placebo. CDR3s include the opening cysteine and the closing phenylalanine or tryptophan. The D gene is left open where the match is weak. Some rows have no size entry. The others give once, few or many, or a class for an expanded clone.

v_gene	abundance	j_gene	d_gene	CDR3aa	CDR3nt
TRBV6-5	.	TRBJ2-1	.	CASSYSSSTPGFF	TGTGCCAGCAGTTACTCGTCCAGTACCCCCGGGTTCTTC
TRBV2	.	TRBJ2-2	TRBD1	CASSVDRANTGELFF	TGTGCCAGCAGTGTGGACAGGGCGAACACCGGGGAGCTGTTTTTT
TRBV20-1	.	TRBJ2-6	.	CSASRGLGTGANVLTF	TGCAGTGCTAGTCGTGGTTTGGGAACAGGGGCCAACGTCCTGACTTTC
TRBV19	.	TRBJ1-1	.	CASRNPPDTEAFF	TGTGCCAGTAGAAACCCCCCGGACACTGAAGCTTTCTTT
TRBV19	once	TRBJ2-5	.	CASTSGLAGETQYF	.
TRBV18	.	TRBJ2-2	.	CASSPGRGGAGELFF	TGTGCCAGCTCACCTGGTAGAGGCGGTGCCGGGGAGCTGTTTTTT
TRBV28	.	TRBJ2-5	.	CASSSDKYQETQYF	TGTGCCAGCAGTTCCGATAAGTACCAAGAGACCCAGTACTTC
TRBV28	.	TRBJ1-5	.	CASSFLQASQPQHF	TGTGCCAGCAGTTTTTTACAGGCGTCTCAGCCCCAGCATTTT
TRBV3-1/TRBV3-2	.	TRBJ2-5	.	CASSQDGTGQETQYF	TGTGCCAGCAGCCAAGACGGGACGGGGCAAGAGACCCAGTACTTC
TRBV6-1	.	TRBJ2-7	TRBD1	CASSEAGTGAYEQYF	TGTGCCAGCAGTGAAGCCGGGACAGGGGCCTACGAGCAGTACTTC